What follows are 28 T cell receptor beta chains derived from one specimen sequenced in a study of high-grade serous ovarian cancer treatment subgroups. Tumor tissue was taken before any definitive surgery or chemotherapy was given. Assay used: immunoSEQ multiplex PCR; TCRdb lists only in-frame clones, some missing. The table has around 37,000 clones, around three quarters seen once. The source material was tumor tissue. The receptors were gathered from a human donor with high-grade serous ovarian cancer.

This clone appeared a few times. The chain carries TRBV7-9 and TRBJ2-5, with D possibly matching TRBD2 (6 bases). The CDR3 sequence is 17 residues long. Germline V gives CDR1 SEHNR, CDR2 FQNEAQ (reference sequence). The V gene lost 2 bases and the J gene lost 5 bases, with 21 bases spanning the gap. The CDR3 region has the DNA TGTGCCAGCAGCTTACGGAGGGCGACAGCATATGGGGAGACCCAGTACTTC. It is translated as CASSLRRATAYGETQYF.

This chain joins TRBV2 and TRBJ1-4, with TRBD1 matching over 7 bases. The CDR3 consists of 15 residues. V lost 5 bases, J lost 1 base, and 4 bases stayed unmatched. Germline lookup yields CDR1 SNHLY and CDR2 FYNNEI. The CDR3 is CASSPPGGTNEKLFF. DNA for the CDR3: TGTGCCAGCAGTCCCCCAGGGGGAACTAATGAAAAACTGTTTTTT.

The CDR3 loop is CASSLPWGQGGETQYF. The CDR3 bases are TGTGCCAGCAGTCTCCCGTGGGGACAGGGTGGAGAGACCCAGTACTTC. The chain links TRBV28 to TRBJ2-5, with 9 bases identical to TRBD1. CDR3 length equals 16 residues. The trim removed 5 bases at V and 4 bases at J, leaving 11 bases unmatched. Germline-derived CDR1 and CDR2 are MDHEN and SYDVKM. The entire variable domain, with the rest obtained from reference TRBV28 and TRBJ2-5, is as follows: DVKVTQSSRYLVKRTGEKVFLECVQDMDHENMFWYRQDPGLGLRLIYFSYDVKMKEKGDIPEGYSVSREKKERFSLILESASTNQTSMYLCASSLPWGQGGETQYFGPGTRLLVL.

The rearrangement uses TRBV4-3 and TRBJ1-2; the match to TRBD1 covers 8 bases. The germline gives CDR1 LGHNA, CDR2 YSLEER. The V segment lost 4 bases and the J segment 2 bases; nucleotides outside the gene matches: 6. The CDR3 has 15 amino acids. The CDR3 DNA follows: TGCGCCAGCAGCCGACAGACAGGGGACAACTATGGCTACACCTTC. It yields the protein CASSRQTGDNYGYTF.

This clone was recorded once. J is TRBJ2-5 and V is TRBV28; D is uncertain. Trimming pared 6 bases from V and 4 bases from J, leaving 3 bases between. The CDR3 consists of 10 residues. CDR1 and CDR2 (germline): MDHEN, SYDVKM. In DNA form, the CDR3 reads TGTGCCAGCAGCCTAGAGACCCAGTACTTC. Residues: CASSLETQYF. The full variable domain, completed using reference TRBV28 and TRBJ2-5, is DVKVTQSSRYLVKRTGEKVFLECVQDMDHENMFWYRQDPGLGLRLIYFSYDVKMKEKGDIPEGYSVSREKKERFSLILESASTNQTSMYLCASSLETQYFGPGTRLLVL.

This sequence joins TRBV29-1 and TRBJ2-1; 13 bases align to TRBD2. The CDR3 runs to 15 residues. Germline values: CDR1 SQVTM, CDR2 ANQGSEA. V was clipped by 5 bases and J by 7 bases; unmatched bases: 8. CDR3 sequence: CSVRTSGSATNEQFF. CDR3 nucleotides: TGCAGCGTTCGGACTAGCGGGAGTGCCACGAATGAGCAGTTCTTC.

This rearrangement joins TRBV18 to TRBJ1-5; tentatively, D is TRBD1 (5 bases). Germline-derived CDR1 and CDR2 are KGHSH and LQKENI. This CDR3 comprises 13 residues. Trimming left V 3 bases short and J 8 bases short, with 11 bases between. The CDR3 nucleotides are TGTGCCAGCTCACCTCTTAGAGGGGAGCCCCAGCATTTT. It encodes CASSPLRGEPQHF.

The CDR3 DNA reads as TGTGCCAGCAGTGAAGCGAACAGGGGTCTTATTTACGAGCAGTACTTC. This gives the protein CASSEANRGLIYEQYF. The genes are TRBV6-1 and TRBJ2-7, with 7 bases that match TRBD1. V dropped 0 bases and J dropped 4; count of bases not matched to a gene: 9. The germline V gene encodes CDR1 MNHNS and CDR2 SASEGT. CDR3 size: 16 residues.

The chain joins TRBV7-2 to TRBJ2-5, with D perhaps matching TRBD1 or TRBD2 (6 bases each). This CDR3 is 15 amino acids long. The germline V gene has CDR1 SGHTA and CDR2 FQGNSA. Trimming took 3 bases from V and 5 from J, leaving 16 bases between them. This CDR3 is CASSFSSGAKETQYF. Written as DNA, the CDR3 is TGTGCCAGCAGCTTTAGTTCGGGGGCGAAGGAGACCCAGTACTTC.

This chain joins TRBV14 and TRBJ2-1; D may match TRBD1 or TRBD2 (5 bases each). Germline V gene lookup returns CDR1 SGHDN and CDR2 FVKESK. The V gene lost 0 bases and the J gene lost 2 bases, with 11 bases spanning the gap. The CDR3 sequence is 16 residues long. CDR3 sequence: CASSQDRDGAYNEQFF. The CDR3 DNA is TGTGCCAGCAGCCAAGATAGGGACGGTGCCTACAATGAGCAGTTCTTC. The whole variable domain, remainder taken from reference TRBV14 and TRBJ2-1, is EAGVTQFPSHSVIEKGQTVTLRCDPISGHDNLYWYRRVMGKEIKFLLHFVKESKQDESGMPNNRFLAERTGGTYSTLKVQPAELEDSGVYFCASSQDRDGAYNEQFFGPGTRLTVL.

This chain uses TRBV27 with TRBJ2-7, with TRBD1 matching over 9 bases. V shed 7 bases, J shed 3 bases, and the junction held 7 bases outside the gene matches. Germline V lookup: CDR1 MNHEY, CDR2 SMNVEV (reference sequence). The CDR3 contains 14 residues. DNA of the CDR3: TGTGCCAGCACCCCGGGACAGGGACGCTACGAGCAGTACTTC. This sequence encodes CASTPGQGRYEQYF.

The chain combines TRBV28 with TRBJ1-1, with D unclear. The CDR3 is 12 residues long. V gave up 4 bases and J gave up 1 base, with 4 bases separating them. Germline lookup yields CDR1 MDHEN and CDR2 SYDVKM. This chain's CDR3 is CASSSGNTEAFF. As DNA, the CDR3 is TGTGCCAGCAGTTCTGGGAACACTGAAGCTTTCTTT.

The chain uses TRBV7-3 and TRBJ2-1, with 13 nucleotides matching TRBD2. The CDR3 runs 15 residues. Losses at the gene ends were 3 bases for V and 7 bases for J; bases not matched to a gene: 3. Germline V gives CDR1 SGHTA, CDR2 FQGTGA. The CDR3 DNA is TGTGCCAGCAGCTTGACTAGCGGGAGGAGTAATGAGCAGTTCTTC. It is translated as CASSLTSGRSNEQFF. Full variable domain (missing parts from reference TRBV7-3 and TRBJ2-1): GAGVSQTPSNKVTEKGKYVELRCDPISGHTALYWYRQSLGQGPEFLIYFQGTGAADDSGLPNDRFFAVRPEGSVSTLKIQRTERGDSAVYLCASSLTSGRSNEQFFGPGTRLTVL.

DNA for the CDR3: TGTGCCAGCAGCTTGGCGGGAGTCCAAGAGACCCAGTACTTC. Its translation: CASSLAGVQETQYF. The V call is TRBV5-4, the J call TRBJ2-5; a weak D match, TRBD2 (6 bases). CDR1 is SGHNT and CDR2 is YYREEE in the germline V gene (reference sequence). Trimming shortened V by 0 bases and J by 1 base, and 7 bases separated the two germline ends. This CDR3 comprises 14 residues.

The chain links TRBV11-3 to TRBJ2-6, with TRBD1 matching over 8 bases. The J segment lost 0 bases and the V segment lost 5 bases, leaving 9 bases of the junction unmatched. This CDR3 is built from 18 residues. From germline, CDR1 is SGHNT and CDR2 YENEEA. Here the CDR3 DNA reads TGTGCCAGCAGCCATCGGGACAGGAAAAGCTCTGGGGCCAACGTCCTGACTTTC. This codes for CASSHRDRKSSGANVLTF.

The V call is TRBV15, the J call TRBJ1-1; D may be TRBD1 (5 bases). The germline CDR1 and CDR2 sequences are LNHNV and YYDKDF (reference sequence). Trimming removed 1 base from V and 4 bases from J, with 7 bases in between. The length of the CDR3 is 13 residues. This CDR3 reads CATSRVGTTEAFF. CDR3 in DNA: TGTGCCACCAGCAGAGTAGGGACCACTGAAGCTTTCTTT.

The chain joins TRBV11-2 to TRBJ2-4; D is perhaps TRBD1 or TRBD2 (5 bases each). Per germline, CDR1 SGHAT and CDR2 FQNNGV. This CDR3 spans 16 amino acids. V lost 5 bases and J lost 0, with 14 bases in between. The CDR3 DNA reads TGTGCCAGCAGCATGGGAGTGGGGCTAGCCAAAAACATTCAGTACTTC. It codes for CASSMGVGLAKNIQYF.

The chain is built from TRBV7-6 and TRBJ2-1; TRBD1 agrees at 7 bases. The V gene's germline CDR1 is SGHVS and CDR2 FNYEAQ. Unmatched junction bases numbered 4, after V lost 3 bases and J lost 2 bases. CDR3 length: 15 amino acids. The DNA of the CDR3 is TGTGCCAGCAGCTTCCGGGACAGCACCTACAATGAGCAGTTCTTC. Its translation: CASSFRDSTYNEQFF.

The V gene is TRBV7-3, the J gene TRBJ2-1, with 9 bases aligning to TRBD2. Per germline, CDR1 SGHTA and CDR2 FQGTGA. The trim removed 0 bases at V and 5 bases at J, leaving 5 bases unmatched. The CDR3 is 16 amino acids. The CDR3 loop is CASSLTTASGDNEQFF. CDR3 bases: TGTGCCAGCAGCTTAACGACGGCTAGCGGGGACAATGAGCAGTTCTTC.

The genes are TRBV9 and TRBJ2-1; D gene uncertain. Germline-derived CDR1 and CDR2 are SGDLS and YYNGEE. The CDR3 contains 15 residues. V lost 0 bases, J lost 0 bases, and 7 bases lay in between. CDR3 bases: TGTGCCAGCAGCGTAGTCGAGAGCTCCTACAATGAGCAGTTCTTC. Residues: CASSVVESSYNEQFF.

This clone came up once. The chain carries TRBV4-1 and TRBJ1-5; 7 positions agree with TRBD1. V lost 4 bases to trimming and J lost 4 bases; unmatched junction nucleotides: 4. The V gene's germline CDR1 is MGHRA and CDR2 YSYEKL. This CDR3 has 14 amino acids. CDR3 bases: TGCGCCAGCAGCCTCCGGGACAGAAATCAGCCCCAGCATTTT. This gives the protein CASSLRDRNQPQHF.

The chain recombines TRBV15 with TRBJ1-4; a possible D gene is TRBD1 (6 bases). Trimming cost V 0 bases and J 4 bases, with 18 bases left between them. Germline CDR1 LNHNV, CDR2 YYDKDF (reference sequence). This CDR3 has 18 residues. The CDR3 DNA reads TGTGCCACCAGCAGAGATCGTGGGGGCAGGGTGGATAATGAAAAACTGTTTTTT. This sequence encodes CATSRDRGGRVDNEKLFF.

The DNA of the CDR3 is TGTGCCAGCAGCACCCGACTAGCGGGGCGCCTATTGACTGGGGCCAACGTCCTGACTTTC. The encoded protein is CASSTRLAGRLLTGANVLTF. V gene TRBV9 combines with J gene TRBJ2-6; 11 bases align to TRBD2. J was trimmed by 2 bases and V by 4 bases; bases with no gene match: 14. The CDR3 sequence is 20 residues long. CDR1 is SGDLS and CDR2 is YYNGEE in the germline V gene.

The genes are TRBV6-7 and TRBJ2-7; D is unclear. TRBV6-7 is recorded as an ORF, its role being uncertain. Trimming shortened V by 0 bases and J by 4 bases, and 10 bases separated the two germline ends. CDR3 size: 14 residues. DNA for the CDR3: TGTGCCAGCAGTTACTCAGGGAAACGGTACGAGCAGTACTTC. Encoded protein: CASSYSGKRYEQYF.

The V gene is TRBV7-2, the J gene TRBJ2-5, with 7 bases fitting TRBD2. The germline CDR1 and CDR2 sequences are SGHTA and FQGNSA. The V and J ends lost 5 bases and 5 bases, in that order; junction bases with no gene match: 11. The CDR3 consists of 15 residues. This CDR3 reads CASSRGGGAGETQYF. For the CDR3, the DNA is TGTGCCAGCAGCCGCGGGGGAGGGGCCGGGGAGACCCAGTACTTC.

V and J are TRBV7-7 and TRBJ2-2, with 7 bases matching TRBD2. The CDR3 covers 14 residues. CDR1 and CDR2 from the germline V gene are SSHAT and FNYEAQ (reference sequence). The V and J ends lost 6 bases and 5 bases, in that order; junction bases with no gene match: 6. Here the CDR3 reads CASRRVGGTGELFF. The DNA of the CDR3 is TGTGCCAGCAGACGCGTCGGGGGGACCGGGGAGCTGTTTTTT.

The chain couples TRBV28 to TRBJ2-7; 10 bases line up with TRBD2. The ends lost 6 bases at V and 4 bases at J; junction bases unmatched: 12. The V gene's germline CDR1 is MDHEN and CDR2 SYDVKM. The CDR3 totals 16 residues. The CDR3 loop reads CASSPGGSGRAYEQYF. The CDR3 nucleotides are TGTGCCAGCAGCCCCGGCGGAAGCGGGAGGGCGTACGAGCAGTACTTC.

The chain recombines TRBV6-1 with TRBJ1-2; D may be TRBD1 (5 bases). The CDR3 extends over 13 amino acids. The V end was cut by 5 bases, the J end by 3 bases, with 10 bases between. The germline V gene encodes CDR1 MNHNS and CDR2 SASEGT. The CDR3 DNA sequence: TGTGCCAGCAGTCGGGACGGATACTATGGCTACACCTTC. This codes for CASSRDGYYGYTF.